The 8 T cell receptor beta chains presented below share a single source sample, sequenced in a study of shared T cell receptors in the human thymus. Method: immunoSEQ multiplex PCR; TCRdb's copy keeps in-frame clones and lacks some. The sample has about 730,000 clones, approximately 85% seen once. The sample was also reused in another study, on human thymus T cells.

The sample comprised thymocytes. Receptors were obtained from a girl under two years old with a congenital heart defect.

The sample holds a few counts of this clone. The genes are TRBV2 and TRBJ2-7; D uncertain. Germline CDR1 SNHLY, CDR2 FYNNEI. V lost 1 base, J lost 2 bases, and 9 bases lay in between. The CDR3 spans 14 residues. CDR3 region: CASSEGARPYEQYF. The DNA for the CDR3 is TGTGCCAGCAGTGAAGGTGCCAGGCCCTACGAGCAGTACTTC.

This clone was detected a few times. The chain joins TRBV15 to TRBJ1-1, with a tentative D call TRBD1 (5 bases). The CDR3 is 13 residues long. The V end lost 5 bases, the J end lost 10 bases, and 17 bases lay between the germline ends. Germline loops: CDR1 LNHNV, CDR2 YYDKDF (reference sequence). The CDR3 is CATSPLQGRVAFF. In DNA form, the CDR3 reads TGTGCCACCAGCCCCCTCCAGGGTCGGGTAGCTTTCTTT. The full variable domain, with the rest looked up from reference TRBV15 and TRBJ1-1, is DAMVIQNPRYQVTQFGKPVTLSCSQTLNHNVMYWYQQKSSQAPKLLFHYYDKDFNNEADTPDNFQSRRPNTSFCFLDIRSPGLGDTAMYLCATSPLQGRVAFFGQGTRLTVV.

The chain combines TRBV6-5 with TRBJ2-7; 7 positions agree with TRBD2. The J segment lost 3 bases and the V segment lost 4 bases, leaving 12 bases of the junction unmatched. Germline assignment: CDR1 MNHEY and CDR2 SVGAGI. The CDR3 is 16 residues long. Here the CDR3 DNA reads TGTGCCAGCAGTTTGATAGTGGCGGGGGTGAGCTACGAGCAGTACTTC. It specifies CASSLIVAGVSYEQYF.

This chain uses TRBV28 with TRBJ2-5; 10 bases align to TRBD2. V dropped 3 bases and J dropped 2; count of bases not matched to a gene: 3. The CDR3 totals 15 residues. Germline V lookup: CDR1 MDHEN, CDR2 SYDVKM. CDR3 DNA sequence: TGTGCCAGCAGTTTCCAGCGGGGGGGACAAGAGACCCAGTACTTC. It specifies CASSFQRGGQETQYF.

The chain uses TRBV4-3 and TRBJ1-5; possibly TRBD1 for D (6 bases). V gave up 0 bases and J gave up 7 bases, with 16 bases separating them. The CDR3 runs to 16 residues. CDR1 is LGHNA, CDR2 YSLEER, per germline. The DNA for the CDR3 is TGCGCCAGCAGCCAAGACCGGGCCCTGACAGGACAGCCCCAGCATTTT. It translates to CASSQDRALTGQPQHF.

This rearrangement joins TRBV5-1 to TRBJ1-2; 8 nucleotides line up with TRBD1. The trim removed 0 bases at V and 8 bases at J, leaving 9 bases unmatched. This CDR3 region has 15 residues. Germline V lookup: CDR1 SGHRS, CDR2 YFSETQ. In DNA form, the CDR3 reads TGCGCCAGCAGCTTGGACGTCAGGGGGCTTAGGGGCTACACCTTC. This encodes CASSLDVRGLRGYTF.

This sequence joins TRBV6-1 and TRBJ1-1, with a possible D match to TRBD1 (6 bases). CDR3 size: 15 residues. The V gene's germline CDR1 is MNHNS and CDR2 SASEGT. Trimming took 8 bases from V and 5 from J, leaving 21 bases between them. In DNA, the CDR3 is TGTGCCAGCTGGAAGGGGGTGGGGAGAAAGACTGAAGCTTTCTTT. Translation: CASWKGVGRKTEAFF.

The chain joins TRBV19 to TRBJ2-5; D uncertain. In germline, CDR1 is LNHDA, CDR2 SQIVND (reference sequence). V gave up 4 bases and J gave up 4 bases, with 13 bases separating them. This CDR3 contains 14 residues. CDR3 protein: CASSRVGAPETQYF. Written as DNA, the CDR3 is TGTGCCAGTAGTAGAGTGGGCGCGCCAGAGACCCAGTACTTC.